This T cell receptor (beta chain) is drawn from a study of neurological immune-mediated disorders. Study observations and caveats: In HTLV-1-associated myelopathy, TCR clonal expansion was greatest, and in multiple sclerosis it was least, below healthy controls.

As for time point: technical triplicate 2. The unsorted libraries originated from 2 million PBMCs that had been stored at -80 C. It was by 5'RACE with 10-nucleotide random UMIs that the cDNA was made. Using its own MiXCR run on the 5' RACE reads, TCRdb lists one record per CDR3 protein. The table shows about 59,000 distinct CDR3 sequences, with 24% occurring only once. This clonotype has at least ten counts. As yet, its antigen is unknown. Sequencing used PBMCs. This TCR came from a man between 60 and 75 years old with HTLV-1-associated myelopathy (HAM/TSP).

The CDR3 region is CASSPTGGAGETQYF. The CDR3 bases are TGTGCCAGCAGCCCAACCGGGGGGGCAGGGGAGACCCAGTACTTC. The V and J genes are TRBV5-5 and TRBJ2-5; 8 bases agree with TRBD2. With V trimmed by 4 bases and J by 5 bases, 10 bases remained unmatched. The CDR3 is 15 amino acids. The V gene's germline CDR1 is SGHKS and CDR2 YYEKEE (reference sequence). Combining the CDR3 with reference TRBV5-5 and TRBJ2-5 gives the whole variable domain DAGVTQSPTHLIKTRGQQVTLRCSPISGHKSVSWYQQVLGQGPQFIFQYYEKEERGRGNFPDRFSARQFPNYSSELNVNALLLGDSALYLCASSPTGGAGETQYFGPGTRLLVL.